Below are 24 T cell receptor beta chains sequenced from a single sample in a study of T cell repertoires in cytomegalovirus infection. TCRdb analysed the reads with MiXCR anew, one entry per CDR3 protein. The profile shows some 220,000 distinct CDR3 sequences, about 38% of them singletons. No antigens are known for them. The sequencing used CD8+ T cells from cultured PBMCs, collected from culture after CMV antigen stimulation. The receptors come from a human donor in good health (CMV status not recorded). Some clones in this sample may be carry-over from other donors' samples.

This clonotype was counted between two and nine times. This chain links TRBV4-2 with TRBJ2-7; 7 bases fit TRBD1. Per the germline V gene, CDR1 is LGHNA and CDR2 is YNFKEQ. The CDR3 spans 17 residues. With V trimmed by 0 bases and J by 3 bases, 11 bases remained unmatched. The CDR3 DNA reads TGTGCCAGCAGCCAAGATATTAGGCCAGGGGGTTTCTACGAGCAGTACTTC. It encodes CASSQDIRPGGFYEQYF.

The table lists this clonotype with a few counts. V and J are TRBV27 and TRBJ2-7; 9 nucleotides match TRBD2. The CDR3 sequence is 15 residues long. Germline CDR1 reads MNHEY; CDR2 reads SMNVEV (reference sequence). V lost 4 bases, J lost 1 base, and 5 bases stayed unmatched. In nucleotides, the CDR3 is TGTGCCAGCAGTTCCCCAGCGGGGGGTTCCTACGAGCAGTACTTC. Amino acids: CASSSPAGGSYEQYF.

This clonotype was detected many times. This chain uses TRBV7-6 with TRBJ2-2, with D tentatively TRBD1 (7 bases). The CDR3 spans 15 residues. Trimming shortened V by 3 bases and J by 6 bases, and 14 bases separated the two germline ends. Germline V gene data show CDR1 as SGHVS and CDR2 as FNYEAQ. The CDR3 loop reads CASSFRQGLAGELFF. CDR3 coding DNA: TGTGCCAGCAGCTTTAGACAGGGACTGGCCGGGGAGCTGTTTTTT. Filled out from reference TRBV7-6 and TRBJ2-2, the complete variable domain reads GAGVSQSPRYKVTKRGQDVALRCDPISGHVSLYWYRQALGQGPEFLTYFNYEAQQDKSGLPNDRFSAERPEGSISTLTIQRTEQRDSAMYRCASSFRQGLAGELFFGEGSRLTVL.

This clonotype was seen more than once but under ten times. The chain recombines TRBV20-1 with TRBJ2-2; 7 bases are a match to TRBD2. V dropped 3 bases and J dropped 4; count of bases not matched to a gene: 14. This CDR3 spans 17 amino acids. Germline V gives CDR1 DFQATT, CDR2 SNEGSKA (reference sequence). Here the CDR3 reads CSASTPSAGAGTGELFF. The DNA for the CDR3 is TGCAGTGCTAGTACCCCATCGGCGGGAGCGGGCACCGGGGAGCTGTTTTTT.

This clonotype was observed a few times. V gene TRBV6-2 or TRBV6-3 combines with J gene TRBJ2-4; possibly TRBD2 for D (6 bases). Germline CDR1 reads MNHEY; CDR2 reads SVGEGT. The V and J ends lost 7 bases and 2 bases respectively, with 12 bases between them. The CDR3 covers 14 residues. Written as DNA, the CDR3 is TGTGCCAGCATGGCGGGGCAGACCAAAAACATTCAGTACTTC. Protein sequence: CASMAGQTKNIQYF.

With regard to this clonotype: A much larger clone lies one base from this, so it may be a read error. The V call is TRBV7-8, the J call TRBJ1-5; 9 bases match TRBD1. This CDR3 region has 20 residues. Germline loops: CDR1 SGHVS, CDR2 FQNEAQ. The CDR3, as DNA: TGTGCCAACAGCTTAGCGGGGACAGGGTGGGGGGCTTATAGCAATCAGCCCCAGCATTTT. Residues: CANSLAGTGWGAYSNQPQHF.

V and J are TRBV5-4 and TRBJ2-1; TRBD2 matches 12 bases. With 5 bases clipped from V and 5 bases from J, the junction kept 5 bases outside the gene matches. The CDR3 length is 15 residues. Germline V gives CDR1 SGHNT, CDR2 YYREEE (reference sequence). The CDR3 bases are TGTGCCAGCAGGGCTACTAGCGGGGGGAACAATGAGCAGTTCTTC. This gives the protein CASRATSGGNNEQFF.

The chain carries TRBV12-3 or TRBV12-4 and TRBJ2-7, with 10 bases fitting TRBD2. This CDR3 region has 15 residues. The V and J ends lost 8 bases and 0 bases, in that order; junction bases with no gene match: 7. The CDR3 nucleotides are TGTGCCAGCTGTTATAGCGGGGGGTTCTCCTACGAGCAGTACTTC. Protein sequence: CASCYSGGFSYEQYF.

This clonotype has just a few counts. This sequence joins TRBV7-6 and TRBJ2-3; maybe TRBD2 (6 bases). V lost 1 base and J lost 2, with 10 bases in between. Germline CDR1 SGHVS, CDR2 FNYEAQ. The CDR3 totals 15 residues. CDR3 sequence: CASSLVRTNTDTQYF. CDR3 in DNA: TGTGCCAGCAGCTTAGTAAGGACTAACACAGATACGCAGTATTTT.

This rearrangement joins TRBV6-5 to TRBJ1-1; no reliable D call. The CDR3 is 15 residues long. Trimming cost V 2 bases and J 7 bases, with 17 bases left between them. Germline V CDR1 and CDR2: MNHEY, SVGAGI. This CDR3 reads CASSYLEGGGFEAFF. CDR3 in DNA: TGTGCCAGCAGTTACCTCGAAGGTGGAGGGTTTGAAGCTTTCTTT.

This chain connects TRBV10-2 to TRBJ2-3; 9 nucleotides align to TRBD2. V dropped 8 bases and J dropped 4; count of bases not matched to a gene: 7. This CDR3 comprises 14 residues. The germline CDR1 and CDR2 sequences are WSHSY and SAAADI. This CDR3 reads CASRPGTSSDTQYF. The CDR3 DNA reads TGCGCCAGCCGGCCGGGGACTAGCTCAGATACGCAGTATTTT.

V usage is TRBV5-5 and J usage is TRBJ1-5, with D perhaps matching TRBD1 (6 bases). Germline CDR1 and CDR2: SGHKS and YYEKEE (reference sequence). V was pared by 1 base and J by 7 bases, with 12 bases between. The CDR3 is made up of 14 amino acids. The CDR3 sequence is CASSLSKGGQPQHF. Here the CDR3 DNA reads TGTGCCAGCAGCTTGAGTAAGGGGGGCCAGCCCCAGCATTTT.

This clonotype was seen a few times. DNA for the CDR3: TGTGCCAGCAGTTCCTCTCCGGGACAGGGAAGCTACGAGCAGTACTTC. Protein sequence: CASSSSPGQGSYEQYF. The gene calls are TRBV12-3 or TRBV12-4 and TRBJ2-7; 9 bases match TRBD1. Germline trimming cut 4 bases from V and 3 bases from J; bases unmatched to any gene: 10. The CDR3 is 16 amino acids.

This clonotype was counted only a few times. The chain recombines TRBV4-1 with TRBJ2-2, with a weak D call TRBD2 (6 bases). The germline CDR1 and CDR2 sequences are MGHRA and YSYEKL. The CDR3 totals 17 residues. V lost 3 bases and J lost 6, with 20 bases in between. The CDR3: CASSQVLGRDGAGELFF. CDR3 bases: TGCGCCAGCAGCCAGGTCTTAGGGCGGGATGGCGCCGGGGAGCTGTTTTTT.

The genes are TRBV29-1 and TRBJ2-7; perhaps D is TRBD1 or TRBD2 (6 bases each). The CDR3 has 13 residues. Trimming took off 7 bases at V and 7 bases at J, with 20 bases between the two ends. Germline V gene data show CDR1 as SQVTM and CDR2 as ANQGSEA. CDR3 DNA sequence: TGCAGCGCCATTGGGGGGCGTGATACGGAGCAGTACTTC. It codes for CSAIGGRDTEQYF.

The chain recombines TRBV25-1 with TRBJ2-7; TRBD1 is a possible D gene (8 bases). Per germline, CDR1 MGHDK and CDR2 SYGVNS. CDR3 length: 12 residues. V was cut by 7 bases and J by 4 bases, with 11 bases left in between. The CDR3 protein is CASNRGGYEQYF. DNA for the CDR3: TGTGCCAGCAACAGGGGGGGGTACGAGCAGTACTTC.

The CDR3 DNA sequence: TGTGCCAGCAGTATTAGCGGGAGGGGAAACACAGATACGCAGTATTTT. Translating gives CASSISGRGNTDTQYF. The gene calls are TRBV2 and TRBJ2-3; 11 bases fit TRBD2. CDR3 length: 16 residues. V was clipped by 5 bases and J by 2 bases; unmatched bases: 6. Germline V gives CDR1 SNHLY, CDR2 FYNNEI.

This clonotype has a single count. The rearrangement joins TRBV13 to TRBJ2-3, with no clear D. Germline V gene data show CDR1 as PRHDT and CDR2 as FYEKMQ (reference sequence). Trimming took off 4 bases at V and 2 bases at J, with 13 bases between the two ends. CDR3 size: 15 residues. CDR3 in DNA: TGTGCCAGCAGCTCCCCCCGAGAATACACAGATACGCAGTATTTT. The encoded protein is CASSSPREYTDTQYF.

The chain couples TRBV12-3 or TRBV12-4 to TRBJ2-5; D not resolved. This CDR3 is 15 amino acids long. Trimming stripped 6 bases from V and 5 bases from J, with 19 bases between. The CDR3 DNA reads as TGTGCCAGCAGACCTGCTAATTGGGATGGGGAGACCCAGTACTTC. Amino acid sequence: CASRPANWDGETQYF.

V usage is TRBV7-9 and J usage is TRBJ1-2; D unresolved. This CDR3 is built from 15 residues. V was shortened by 6 bases and J by 6 bases, with 20 bases between the two germline ends. Germline CDR1 SEHNR, CDR2 FQNEAQ (reference sequence). CDR3 loop: CASRKEALSRHGYTF. The CDR3 region has the DNA TGTGCCAGCAGGAAAGAAGCCCTATCCCGCCATGGCTACACCTTC.

This rearrangement joins TRBV30 to TRBJ2-1; no clear D gene. Per the germline V gene, CDR1 is GTSNPN and CDR2 is SVGIG (reference sequence). The V gene lost 0 bases and the J gene lost 7 bases, with 10 bases spanning the gap. The CDR3 extends over 13 amino acids. In DNA form, the CDR3 reads TGTGCCTGGAGTGTACTTCGAGGAAATGAGCAGTTCTTC. Its translation: CAWSVLRGNEQFF.

This clonotype was picked up a small number of times. This chain joins TRBV20-1 and TRBJ2-7; possibly TRBD1 for D (6 bases). V dropped 3 bases and J dropped 3 bases, with 12 bases sitting between them. This CDR3 has 13 amino acids. The germline CDR1 and CDR2 sequences are DFQATT and SNEGSKA (reference sequence). CDR3 sequence (DNA): TGCAGTGCTAGGACAGGTCTTGACTACGAGCAGTACTTC. Its translation is CSARTGLDYEQYF.

The chain recombines TRBV6-1 with TRBJ2-1, with 12 bases lining up with TRBD2. Trimming cost V 5 bases and J 5 bases; bases outside gene matches: 4. Germline CDR1 MNHNS, CDR2 SASEGT. This CDR3 region has 15 residues. CDR3 DNA: TGTGCCAGCAGTCGTCTAGCGGGGGGGCACAATGAGCAGTTCTTC. As protein: CASSRLAGGHNEQFF.

This clonotype was recorded only once. The chain employs TRBV9 and TRBJ2-2; 10 bases map to TRBD1. Germline CDR1 is SGDLS and CDR2 is YYNGEE. The CDR3 sequence is 16 residues long. Unmatched junction bases numbered 7, after V lost 4 bases and J lost 4 bases. The CDR3: CASSNRQGAITGELFF. The DNA of the CDR3 is TGTGCCAGCAGCAACCGACAGGGGGCGATCACCGGGGAGCTGTTTTTT.